This T cell receptor (beta chain) was captured by sequencing in a study of blood T cell repertoires in COVID-19 (dated by TCRdb to 2020 to 2021). About the full investigation: Collaborator samples came from the United States, Italy and Spain and covered acute and convalescent phases of COVID-19. The sample metadata nearly always contained a de-identified subject ID, COVID-19 status, age in years and sex. The material from the prospective study consisted of cDNA or gDNA derived from T cells, B-cell-depleted T cells, or PBMCs. The samples were drawn from the first 160 participants of the ongoing ImmuneRACE study and from 1,254 subjects provided by 6 global collaborators. The dataset comprised deeply sampled blood TCRbeta repertoires from subjects exposed to, actively infected with, or recovered from COVID-19. The repertoires were released in a freely available public database meant as a resource for research on the immune response to SARS-CoV-2. HLA class I and class II types, where available, came from metadata supplied by the sample provider rather than from assay-based typing.

Details on this clone: No cognate antigen has been identified for it. No qualities accompany the bases; no much larger clone lies one base away.

TCRbeta CDR3 regions were amplified from genomic DNA using the immunoSEQ Assay, a bias-controlled multiplex PCR. Per the source publication's procedure: The number of nucleated cells in each sample was estimated by amplification of reference gene primers within the assay. To quantify the absolute abundance of each unique TCRbeta CDR3 rearrangement, sequence reads were collapsed and filtered. For each sample, productive Simpson clonality was calculated as the square root of Simpson's diversity index across productive rearrangements. Here the immuneACCESS table is served through TCRdb, limited to in-frame sequences with V and J called. Missing clones are a known gap in these copies; in checked studies unresolved V genes cover under half, and the rest lacks a known reason. V and J calls and clone size are as listed in that table; D and trimming were resolved from the DNA. This sample holds more than 300,000 clones; 80% to 90% were observed only once. Under 6.5% of the sample is in the top ten clones.

Overall study results and their limits: The amount of clinical and demographic metadata varied by source and participant and was provided uncurated.

Sequences SGDLS (CDR1) and YYNGEE (CDR2) are obtained from the germline V gene. V loses 4 bases of germline sequence and J loses 7 bases, and the interval between the two ends is 14 bases. The CDR3 numbers 13 residues from cysteine through phenylalanine. Left in the record is the CDR3 DNA by itself, 39 bases read in frame from the first base. Another Seattle source contributed samples from volunteer blood donors who had recovered from COVID-19. Collaborating institutions collected whole blood in K2EDTA tubes following their own protocols. Collaborator samples were shipped for TCRbeta analysis as frozen whole blood, isolated PBMCs, or DNA extracted from either sample type.

The chain couples TRBV9 to TRBJ2-5; TRBD1 is perhaps the D gene, given 5 matching bases. The clonotype was recovered from a man aged 18-30 years who had recovered from COVID-19. Input material: peripheral blood. DNA sequence: TGTGCCAGCAGCCTTACCTCAGGGTGGACCCAGTACTTC. Its translation is CASSLTSGWTQYF. The entire variable domain, with the stretches around the CDR3 drawn from the reference TRBV9 and TRBJ2-5 proteins, is DSGVTQTPKHLITATGQRVTLRCSPRSGDLSVYWYQQSLDQGLQFLIQYYNGEERAKGNILERFSAQQFPDLHSELNLSSLELGDSALYFCASSLTSGWTQYFGPGTRLLVL.